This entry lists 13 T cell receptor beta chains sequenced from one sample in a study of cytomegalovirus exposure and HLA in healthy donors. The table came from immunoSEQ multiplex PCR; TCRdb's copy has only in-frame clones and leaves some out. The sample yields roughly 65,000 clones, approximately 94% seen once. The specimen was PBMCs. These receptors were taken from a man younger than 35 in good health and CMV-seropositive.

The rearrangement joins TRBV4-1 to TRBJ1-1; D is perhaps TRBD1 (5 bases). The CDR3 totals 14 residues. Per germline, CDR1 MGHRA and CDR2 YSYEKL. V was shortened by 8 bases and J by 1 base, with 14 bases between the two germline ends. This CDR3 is CASSPIRENTEAFF. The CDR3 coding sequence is TGCGCCAGCTCGCCTATCAGGGAGAACACTGAAGCTTTCTTT.

As DNA, the CDR3 is TGTGCCAGCAGTGAAAACAGGGGCCTTGCAACTAATGAAAAACTGTTTTTT. The encoded protein is CASSENRGLATNEKLFF. The rearrangement uses TRBV2 and TRBJ1-4; 7 bases agree with TRBD1. CDR1 is SNHLY, CDR2 FYNNEI, per germline. The trim removed 2 bases at V and 0 bases at J, leaving 6 bases unmatched. CDR3 size: 17 residues.

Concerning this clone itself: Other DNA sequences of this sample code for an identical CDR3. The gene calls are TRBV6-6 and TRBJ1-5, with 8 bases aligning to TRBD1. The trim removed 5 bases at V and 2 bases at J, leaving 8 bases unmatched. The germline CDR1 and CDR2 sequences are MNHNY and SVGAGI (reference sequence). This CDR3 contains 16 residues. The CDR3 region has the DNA TGTGCCAGCAGTCCTACGACAGGGGAGGGCAATCAGCCCCAGCATTTT. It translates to CASSPTTGEGNQPQHF.

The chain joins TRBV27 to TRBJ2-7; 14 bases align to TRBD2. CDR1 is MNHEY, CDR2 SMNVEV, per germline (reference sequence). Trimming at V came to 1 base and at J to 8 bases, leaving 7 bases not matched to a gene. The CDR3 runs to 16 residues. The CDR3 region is CASSLLGTSGRVKQYF. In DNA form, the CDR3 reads TGTGCCAGCAGTTTATTGGGGACTAGCGGGAGAGTGAAGCAGTACTTC.

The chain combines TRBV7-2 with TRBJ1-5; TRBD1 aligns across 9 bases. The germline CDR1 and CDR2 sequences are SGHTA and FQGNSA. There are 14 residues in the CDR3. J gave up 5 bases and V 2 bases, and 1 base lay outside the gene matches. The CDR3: CASSLRTGDQPQHF. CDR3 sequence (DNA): TGTGCCAGCAGCTTAAGGACAGGGGATCAGCCCCAGCATTTT. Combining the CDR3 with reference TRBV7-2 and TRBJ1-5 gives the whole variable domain GAGVSQSPSNKVTEKGKDVELRCDPISGHTALYWYRQSLGQGLEFLIYFQGNSAPDKSGLPSDRFSAERTGGSVSTLTIQRTQQEDSAVYLCASSLRTGDQPQHFGDGTRLSIL.

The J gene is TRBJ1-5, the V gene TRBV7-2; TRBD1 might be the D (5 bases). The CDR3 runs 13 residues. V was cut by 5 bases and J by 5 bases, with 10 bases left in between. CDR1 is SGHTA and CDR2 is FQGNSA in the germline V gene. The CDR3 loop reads CASSVRGDQPQHF. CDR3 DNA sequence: TGTGCCAGCAGCGTTCGGGGGGATCAGCCCCAGCATTTT.

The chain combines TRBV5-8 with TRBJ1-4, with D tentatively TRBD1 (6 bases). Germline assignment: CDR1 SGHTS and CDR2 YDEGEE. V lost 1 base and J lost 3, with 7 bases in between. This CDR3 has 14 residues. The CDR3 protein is CASSLSGANEKLFF. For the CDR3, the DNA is TGTGCCAGCAGCTTGTCAGGGGCTAATGAAAAACTGTTTTTT.

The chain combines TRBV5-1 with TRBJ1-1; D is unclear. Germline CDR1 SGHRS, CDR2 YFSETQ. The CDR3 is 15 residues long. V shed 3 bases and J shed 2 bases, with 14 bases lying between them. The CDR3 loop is CASSWSVGLNTEAFF. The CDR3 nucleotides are TGCGCCAGCAGCTGGAGTGTAGGCTTAAACACTGAAGCTTTCTTT.

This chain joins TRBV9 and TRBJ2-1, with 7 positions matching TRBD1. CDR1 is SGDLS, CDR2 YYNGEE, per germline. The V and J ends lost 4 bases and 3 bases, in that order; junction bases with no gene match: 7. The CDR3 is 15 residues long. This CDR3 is CASSTRTGFYNEQFF. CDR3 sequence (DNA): TGTGCCAGCAGCACCCGGACAGGCTTCTACAATGAGCAGTTCTTC.

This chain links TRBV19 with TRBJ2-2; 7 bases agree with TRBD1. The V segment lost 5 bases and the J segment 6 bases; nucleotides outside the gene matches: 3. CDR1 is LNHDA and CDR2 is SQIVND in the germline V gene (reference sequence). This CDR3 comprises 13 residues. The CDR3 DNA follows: TGTGCCAGTAGTGGGGACAGATCCGGGGAGCTGTTTTTT. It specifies CASSGDRSGELFF.

CDR3 nucleotide sequence: TGTGCCAGCAGCAAAGGGTGTGCGGCGGGGAAGGTCTACGAGCAGTACTTC. This gives the protein CASSKGCAAGKVYEQYF. The chain links TRBV21-1 to TRBJ2-5; TRBD2 is the table's D call and was not checked against the DNA. The closer fit of TRBJ2-7 to the DNA end suggests the J call may be wrong. TRBV21-1 is labeled a pseudogene. The CDR3 totals 17 residues.

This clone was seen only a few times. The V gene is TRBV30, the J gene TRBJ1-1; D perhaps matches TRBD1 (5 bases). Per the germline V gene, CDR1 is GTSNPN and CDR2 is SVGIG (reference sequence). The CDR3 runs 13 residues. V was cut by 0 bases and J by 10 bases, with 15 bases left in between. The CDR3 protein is CAWSVPLGEGAFF. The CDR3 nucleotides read TGTGCCTGGAGTGTACCTTTGGGGGAGGGAGCTTTCTTT.

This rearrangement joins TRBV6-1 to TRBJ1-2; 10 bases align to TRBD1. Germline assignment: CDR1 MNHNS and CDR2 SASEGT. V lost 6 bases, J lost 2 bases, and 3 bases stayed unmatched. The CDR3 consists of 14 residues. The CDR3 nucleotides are TGTGCCAGCAGGCCGGGACAGGGGAACTATGGCTACACCTTC. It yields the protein CASRPGQGNYGYTF.